The TCR beta chain under discussion was sequenced for a study of T cell repertoires in ileal Crohn's disease. Overall study: Operated complications were stricturing disease (about 60%) and penetrating disease (approximately 39%). About half received postoperative treatment, about a dozen with thiopurines and 15 to 20 anti-TNF. General observations from the study: Compared with CD4 T cells, sorted CD8 cells carried more expanded clones.

V lost 2 bases, J lost 4 bases, and 12 bases lay in between. Germline CDR1 reads MNHNS; CDR2 reads SASEGT. The CDR3 runs 14 residues. This clone was recorded once. Its matching antigen is unknown. Sample time point: neoterminal ileum biopsy at postoperative endoscopy, about 6 months after surgery. Some clones are missing from TCRdb's copy, which holds only in-frame ones; the method was immunoSEQ multiplex PCR. The table includes about 3,700 clones, roughly 71% detected once. The sequencing input was ileal tissue. The V and J genes are TRBV6-1 and TRBJ2-7; tentative D call: TRBD2 (5 bases). This clonotype was sampled from an adult with Crohn's disease. The CDR3 coding sequence is TGTGCCAGCAGTGAAATCAGCGGCCCATACGAGCAGTACTTC. Residues: CASSEISGPYEQYF.